This T cell receptor (beta chain) appears in the sequencing data of a study of blood T cell repertoires in COVID-19. The overall study: Whether acute or convalescent, the COVID-19 samples came from the United States, Italy and Spain.

Generated by immunoSEQ multiplex PCR, the TCRdb table keeps only in-frame clones and is missing some. The sample includes 130,000 to 150,000 clones, 81% of them seen just once. The CDR3 is 16 residues long. Germline-derived CDR1 and CDR2 are SGDLS and YYNGEE. V was pared by 3 bases and J by 1 base, with 7 bases of the junction left unmatched. The sequenced sample was peripheral blood. The chain recombines TRBV9 with TRBJ2-3; TRBD2 matches 8 bases. This clonotype was obtained from a human donor in a cohort sampled during active COVID-19. CDR3 sequence: CASSGYSGTRTDTQYF. In DNA form, the CDR3 reads TGTGCCAGCAGCGGGTATAGCGGGACCCGCACAGATACGCAGTATTTT.